Below are 32 T cell receptor beta chains sequenced from a single sample in a study of cytomegalovirus exposure and HLA in healthy donors. A multiplex PCR was run with 60 Vbeta primers and 13 Jbeta primers. TCRdb keeps only in-frame clones here, not all; method: immunoSEQ multiplex PCR. The profile shows roughly 150,000 clones, more than 60% of them singletons. Sequenced input: PBMCs. The receptors come from a man younger than 30 in good health and CMV-seropositive.

The chain links TRBV7-9 to TRBJ2-7; D call uncertain. Trimming removed 2 bases from V and 5 bases from J, with 4 bases in between. This CDR3 comprises 11 residues. Germline V CDR1 and CDR2: SEHNR, FQNEAQ (reference sequence). CDR3: CASSLINEQYF. DNA of the CDR3: TGTGCCAGCAGCTTAATCAACGAGCAGTACTTC.

The gene calls are TRBV9 and TRBJ1-5; D gene unclear. Trimming removed 0 bases at V and 0 bases at J, with 7 bases between. CDR3 length: 15 amino acids. CDR1 is SGDLS and CDR2 is YYNGEE in the germline V gene. This CDR3 reads CASSVGYSSNQPQHF. The CDR3 DNA reads as TGTGCCAGCAGCGTAGGTTACTCTAGCAATCAGCCCCAGCATTTT. Looking up the rest from reference TRBV9 and TRBJ1-5 gives the full variable domain: DSGVTQTPKHLITATGQRVTLRCSPRSGDLSVYWYQQSLDQGLQFLIQYYNGEERAKGNILERFSAQQFPDLHSELNLSSLELGDSALYFCASSVGYSSNQPQHFGDGTRLSIL.

This chain joins TRBV2 and TRBJ2-6, with D tentatively TRBD2 (5 bases). This CDR3 spans 17 amino acids. Germline V gene sequence: CDR1 SNHLY, CDR2 FYNNEI. V was shortened by 7 bases and J by 0 bases, with 16 bases between the two germline ends. DNA for the CDR3: TGTGCCAGCAAACTCACCCGGGAATCCTCTGGGGCCAACGTCCTGACTTTC. This codes for CASKLTRESSGANVLTF. The whole variable domain, remainder taken from reference TRBV2 and TRBJ2-6, is EPEVTQTPSHQVTQMGQEVILRCVPISNHLYFYWYRQILGQKVEFLVSFYNNEISEKSEIFDDQFSVERPDGSNFTLKIRSTKLEDSAMYFCASKLTRESSGANVLTFGAGSRLTVL.

V usage is TRBV19 and J usage is TRBJ1-1; TRBD1 matches 10 bases. Trimming removed 7 bases from V and 6 bases from J; junction bases left unmatched: 11. Looked up from germline, CDR1 is LNHDA and CDR2 is SQIVND (reference sequence). The CDR3 contains 15 residues. The CDR3: CASTRPGTGVAEAFF. For the CDR3, the DNA is TGTGCCAGTACACGCCCCGGGACAGGGGTGGCTGAAGCTTTCTTT.

This chain uses TRBV28 with TRBJ1-1; a possible D gene is TRBD1 (6 bases). This CDR3 has 13 amino acids. The germline V and J ends were trimmed by 6 bases and 1 base, with 9 bases remaining between them. Per the germline V gene, CDR1 is MDHEN and CDR2 is SYDVKM. The CDR3 sequence: CASRYRENTEAFF. CDR3 DNA sequence: TGTGCCAGCAGATACAGGGAGAACACTGAAGCTTTCTTT.

There are a few counts of this clone. This rearrangement joins TRBV19 to TRBJ1-4, with unresolved D. The CDR3 loop spans 13 amino acids. Between the trimmed V and J ends, which lost 5 bases and 5 bases, there was a span of 9 bases. From germline, CDR1 is LNHDA and CDR2 SQIVND (reference sequence). The CDR3 bases are TGTGCCAGTAGTGAAAGAGAGAATGAAAAACTGTTTTTT. This gives the protein CASSERENEKLFF.

The chain carries TRBV7-6 and TRBJ2-3; TRBD1 matches 7 bases. J was trimmed by 0 bases and V by 5 bases; bases with no gene match: 8. This CDR3 has 16 amino acids. Germline-derived CDR1 and CDR2 are SGHVS and FNYEAQ. CDR3 region: CASSLKDRKSTDTQYF. Here the CDR3 DNA reads TGTGCCAGCAGCCTAAAGGACAGGAAGAGCACAGATACGCAGTATTTT. Complete variable domain (other parts from reference TRBV7-6 and TRBJ2-3): GAGVSQSPRYKVTKRGQDVALRCDPISGHVSLYWYRQALGQGPEFLTYFNYEAQQDKSGLPNDRFSAERPEGSISTLTIQRTEQRDSAMYRCASSLKDRKSTDTQYFGPGTRLTVL.

The V call is TRBV18, the J call TRBJ2-2; the match to TRBD2 covers 7 bases. Germline lookup yields CDR1 KGHSH and CDR2 LQKENI. The CDR3 totals 18 residues. J lost 2 bases, V lost 2 bases, and 11 bases had no gene match. The CDR3 DNA is TGTGCCAGCTCACCAAGCAGTGCGAGCGGGGCCAACACCGGGGAGCTGTTTTTT. Translating it yields CASSPSSASGANTGELFF.

The chain couples TRBV13 to TRBJ2-4; 7 nucleotides agree with TRBD1. J was trimmed by 7 bases and V by 5 bases; bases with no gene match: 11. The CDR3 has 15 residues. Germline V CDR1 and CDR2: PRHDT, FYEKMQ (reference sequence). CDR3 in DNA: TGTGCCAGCAGCCATACAGGGGTTTTTAGTAACATTCAGTACTTC. Its translation: CASSHTGVFSNIQYF. The full variable domain, in which reference TRBV13 and TRBJ2-4 provide the parts outside the CDR3, is AAGVIQSPRHLIKEKRETATLKCYPIPRHDTVYWYQQGPGQDPQFLISFYEKMQSDKGSIPDRFSAQQFSDYHSELNMSSLELGDSALYFCASSHTGVFSNIQYFGAGTRLSVL.

V is TRBV28 and J is TRBJ1-4; D not certain. This CDR3 contains 14 residues. The germline V gene has CDR1 MDHEN and CDR2 SYDVKM. V was clipped by 6 bases and J by 4 bases, with 12 bases between them. The CDR3 protein is CASRTGNSNEKLFF. The CDR3 bases are TGTGCCAGCAGGACGGGAAATAGTAATGAAAAACTGTTTTTT.

V is TRBV19 and J is TRBJ2-7; 7 nucleotides match TRBD2. Trimming at V came to 3 bases and at J to 3 bases, leaving 11 bases not matched to a gene. Per the germline V gene, CDR1 is LNHDA and CDR2 is SQIVND (reference sequence). The CDR3 covers 16 residues. CDR3 sequence: CASSISFLAVGYEQYF. The DNA for the CDR3 is TGTGCCAGTAGTATCTCCTTTCTAGCGGTGGGCTACGAGCAGTACTTC.

The J gene is TRBJ2-4, the V gene TRBV19; 7 nucleotides match TRBD2. V shed 4 bases and J 7 bases; nucleotides not matched to a gene: 7. Germline V CDR1 and CDR2: LNHDA, SQIVND (reference sequence). The CDR3 is made up of 14 amino acids. The CDR3 region has the DNA TGTGCCAGTAGTAGGGGGGGAACGGGGAACATTCAGTACTTC. As protein: CASSRGGTGNIQYF. The full variable domain, its missing parts supplied by reference TRBV19 and TRBJ2-4, is DGGITQSPKYLFRKEGQNVTLSCEQNLNHDAMYWYRQDPGQGLRLIYYSQIVNDFQKGDIAEGYSVSREKKESFPLTVTSAQKNPTAFYLCASSRGGTGNIQYFGAGTRLSVL.

The chain employs TRBV5-8 and TRBJ2-6; a weak D match, TRBD2 (6 bases). The CDR3 has 13 residues. Germline-derived CDR1 and CDR2 are SGHTS and YDEGEE. Trimming left V 0 bases short and J 9 bases short, with 7 bases between. CDR3 in DNA: TGTGCCAGCAGCTTGGAGCGGGTCAACGTCCTGACTTTC. It translates to CASSLERVNVLTF.

V and J are TRBV19 and TRBJ2-7, with 7 bases lining up with TRBD1. The CDR3 consists of 17 residues. After removal of 5 bases from V and 4 bases from J, the junction contained 17 bases not matched to a gene. Per germline, CDR1 LNHDA and CDR2 SQIVND (reference sequence). Written as DNA, the CDR3 is TGTGCCAGTAGTGTAAGGCCCTCCCCGGGACAGCCATACGAGCAGTACTTC. As protein: CASSVRPSPGQPYEQYF.

V and J are TRBV7-7 and TRBJ2-1; 9 nucleotides agree with TRBD2. The CDR3 spans 15 residues. Germline-derived CDR1 and CDR2 are SSHAT and FNYEAQ (reference sequence). V shed 4 bases and J 10 bases; nucleotides not matched to a gene: 11. CDR3 nucleotide sequence: TGTGCCAGCAGCTCATCCGGGACTAGCAACGGGGAGCAGTTCTTC. This encodes CASSSSGTSNGEQFF.

The V gene is TRBV7-9, the J gene TRBJ1-2; 8 bases line up with TRBD1. The V gene end was trimmed by 5 bases and the J gene end by 4 bases; junction bases not matched to a gene: 15. This CDR3 is built from 17 residues. The germline gives CDR1 SEHNR, CDR2 FQNEAQ (reference sequence). The DNA for the CDR3 is TGTGCCAGCAGCCCCGATAGACAGGGGCAGGGTGGCTATGGCTACACCTTC. It translates to CASSPDRQGQGGYGYTF.

The genes are TRBV7-6 and TRBJ2-1; possibly TRBD1 for D (6 bases). Germline assignment: CDR1 SGHVS and CDR2 FNYEAQ. The CDR3 length is 15 residues. V shed 5 bases and J shed 4 bases, with 15 bases lying between them. The CDR3 bases are TGTGCCAGCAGCCCGCGGACAGCTACGTACAATGAGCAGTTCTTC. Protein product: CASSPRTATYNEQFF.

This rearrangement joins TRBV5-4 to TRBJ2-7, with D tentatively TRBD1 (5 bases). Per germline, CDR1 SGHNT and CDR2 YYREEE (reference sequence). V lost 2 bases to trimming and J lost 4 bases, with 13 bases between them. This CDR3 contains 14 residues. The CDR3 bases are TGTGCCAGCAGCTTCTCGTTCCAGGGTTACGAGCAGTACTTC. This codes for CASSFSFQGYEQYF.

J is TRBJ2-7 and V is TRBV2, with D perhaps matching TRBD1 (6 bases). The CDR3 sequence is 15 residues long. The V gene lost 3 bases and the J gene lost 3 bases, with 15 bases spanning the gap. Germline-derived CDR1 and CDR2 are SNHLY and FYNNEI. DNA of the CDR3: TGTGCCAGCAGTGATAGTGGGACAAAACACTACGAGCAGTACTTC. Translating it yields CASSDSGTKHYEQYF.

V usage is TRBV25-1 and J usage is TRBJ2-7; possibly TRBD1 for D (6 bases). Looked up from germline, CDR1 is MGHDK and CDR2 is SYGVNS. Trimming shortened V by 4 bases and J by 3 bases, and 13 bases separated the two germline ends. The length of the CDR3 is 14 residues. CDR3 sequence reads: CASSGSGTNYEQYF. For the CDR3, the DNA is TGTGCCAGCAGTGGATCCGGGACAAACTACGAGCAGTACTTC.

V and J are TRBV28 and TRBJ2-3; TRBD2 agrees at 9 bases. The CDR3 sequence is 18 residues long. Unmatched junction bases numbered 10, after V lost 3 bases and J lost 0 bases. The V gene's germline CDR1 is MDHEN and CDR2 SYDVKM. DNA of the CDR3: TGTGCCAGCAGTTTTTCTGTGGGCGGGAGGGCCAGCACAGATACGCAGTATTTT. Translation: CASSFSVGGRASTDTQYF.

This sequence joins TRBV7-8 and TRBJ2-1; 8 nucleotides line up with TRBD2. The J segment lost 0 bases and the V segment lost 7 bases, leaving 8 bases of the junction unmatched. Looked up from germline, CDR1 is SGHVS and CDR2 is FQNEAQ. This CDR3 has 16 residues. The CDR3 sequence: CASTRTSGSSYNEQFF. CDR3 nucleotide sequence: TGTGCCAGCACGAGAACGAGCGGGAGCTCCTACAATGAGCAGTTCTTC.

This clone appeared a single time. The chain links TRBV7-9 to TRBJ2-1; D possibly corresponds to TRBD2 (6 bases). The CDR3 is 15 amino acids. CDR1 SEHNR and CDR2 FQNEAQ come from the germline V gene (reference sequence). The V end lost 1 base, the J end lost 4 bases, and 11 bases lay between the germline ends. As DNA, the CDR3 is TGTGCCAGCAGCTTAGACGGAGGGCTTTACAATGAGCAGTTCTTC. Translation gives CASSLDGGLYNEQFF. The full variable domain, completed using reference TRBV7-9 and TRBJ2-1, is DTGVSQNPRHKITKRGQNVTFRCDPISEHNRLYWYRQTLGQGPEFLTYFQNEAQLEKSRLLSDRFSAERPKGSFSTLEIQRTEQGDSAMYLCASSLDGGLYNEQFFGPGTRLTVL.

This chain links TRBV6-5 with TRBJ1-2, with 9 bases matching TRBD1. The V and J ends lost 6 bases and 8 bases, in that order; junction bases with no gene match: 7. The germline V gene has CDR1 MNHEY and CDR2 SVGAGI. The CDR3 loop spans 13 amino acids. The CDR3 reads CASRGTGKDGYTF. As DNA, the CDR3 is TGTGCCAGCAGGGGGACAGGGAAAGACGGCTACACCTTC.

This chain connects TRBV5-1 to TRBJ2-2, with 7 bases fitting TRBD2. CDR1 is SGHRS, CDR2 YFSETQ, per germline. Trimming removed 3 bases from V and 3 bases from J; junction bases left unmatched: 11. CDR3 size: 17 residues. The CDR3 loop is CASSSVDWREYTGELFF. The CDR3 nucleotides are TGCGCCAGCAGCTCCGTTGACTGGCGGGAGTACACCGGGGAGCTGTTTTTT.

This rearrangement joins TRBV7-3 to TRBJ2-1, with D uncertain. The CDR3 length is 17 residues. The V end lost 2 bases, the J end lost 0 bases, and 14 bases lay between the germline ends. Germline assignment: CDR1 SGHTA and CDR2 FQGTGA. In nucleotides, the CDR3 is TGTGCCAGCAGCTTAGCTAATCCTTTAAGCTCCTACAATGAGCAGTTCTTC. This encodes CASSLANPLSSYNEQFF.

The V gene is TRBV5-6, the J gene TRBJ1-2, with D possibly being TRBD1 (6 bases). Germline V lookup: CDR1 SGHDT, CDR2 YYEEEE. The V gene lost 4 bases and the J gene lost 8 bases, with 21 bases spanning the gap. This CDR3 has 15 amino acids. The CDR3 DNA reads TGTGCCAGCAGCGGGACCGGGACACACATGGGAGGCTACACCTTC. Its translation: CASSGTGTHMGGYTF. The complete variable domain, with remaining parts taken from reference TRBV5-6 and TRBJ1-2, reads DAGVTQSPTHLIKTRGQQVTLRCSPKSGHDTVSWYQQALGQGPQFIFQYYEEEERQRGNFPDRFSGHQFPNYSSELNVNALLLGDSALYLCASSGTGTHMGGYTFGSGTRLTVV.

The chain has TRBV5-5 and TRBJ1-2; D is perhaps TRBD1 (6 bases). The germline gives CDR1 SGHKS, CDR2 YYEKEE (reference sequence). CDR3 length equals 16 residues. Trimming left V 1 base short and J 5 bases short, with 18 bases between. CDR3 in amino acids: CASSLRGGLRLYGYTF. The CDR3 coding sequence is TGTGCCAGCAGCTTGAGGGGGGGCCTCAGGCTATATGGCTACACCTTC.

J is TRBJ2-7 and V is TRBV7-9, with unresolved D. This CDR3 spans 13 amino acids. Germline V gene data show CDR1 as SEHNR and CDR2 as FQNEAQ (reference sequence). Trimming took off 0 bases at V and 6 bases at J, with 9 bases between the two ends. CDR3 region: CASSLAAPPEQYF. CDR3 DNA: TGTGCCAGCAGCTTAGCAGCACCTCCCGAGCAGTACTTC.

This chain connects TRBV28 to TRBJ1-1; D may be TRBD1 (6 bases). This CDR3 spans 14 amino acids. V shed 6 bases and J shed 4 bases, with 15 bases lying between them. Germline CDR1 reads MDHEN; CDR2 reads SYDVKM. The CDR3 sequence is CASRQTGGVTEAFF. DNA of the CDR3: TGTGCCAGCAGGCAGACAGGTGGGGTCACTGAAGCTTTCTTT.

V usage is TRBV19 and J usage is TRBJ1-5, with D hard to call. Germline CDR1 and CDR2: LNHDA and SQIVND (reference sequence). Trimming took off 3 bases at V and 3 bases at J, with 9 bases between the two ends. This CDR3 region has 14 residues. CDR3: CASSIRVLNQPQHF. In DNA form, the CDR3 reads TGTGCCAGTAGTATTCGGGTCCTCAATCAGCCCCAGCATTTT.

Only one count was recorded for this clone. The rearrangement uses TRBV6-1 and TRBJ2-1; 9 nucleotides agree with TRBD2. CDR3 length equals 14 residues. Germline V gene sequence: CDR1 MNHNS, CDR2 SASEGT. V was clipped by 8 bases and J by 4 bases; unmatched bases: 6. DNA of the CDR3: TGTGCCAGCCGGTCAGCGGGAGGTTACAATGAGCAGTTCTTC. Protein product: CASRSAGGYNEQFF.